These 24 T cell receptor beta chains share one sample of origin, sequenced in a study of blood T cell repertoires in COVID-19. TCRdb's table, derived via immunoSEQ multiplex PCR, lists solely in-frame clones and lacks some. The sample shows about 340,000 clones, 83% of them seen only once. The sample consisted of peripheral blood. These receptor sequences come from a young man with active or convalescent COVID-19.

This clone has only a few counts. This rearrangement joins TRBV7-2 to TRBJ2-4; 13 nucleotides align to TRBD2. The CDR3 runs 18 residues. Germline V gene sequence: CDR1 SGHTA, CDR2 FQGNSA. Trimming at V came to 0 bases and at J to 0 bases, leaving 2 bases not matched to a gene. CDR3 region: CASSLAGLAGVAKNIQYF. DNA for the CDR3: TGTGCCAGCAGCTTAGCAGGACTAGCGGGAGTAGCCAAAAACATTCAGTACTTC.

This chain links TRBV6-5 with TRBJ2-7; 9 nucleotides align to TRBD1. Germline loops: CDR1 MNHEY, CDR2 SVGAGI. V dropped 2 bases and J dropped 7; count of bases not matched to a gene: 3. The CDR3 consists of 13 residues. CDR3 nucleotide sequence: TGTGCCAGCAGTTACGGGACAGGGAGAGAGCAGTACTTC. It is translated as CASSYGTGREQYF.

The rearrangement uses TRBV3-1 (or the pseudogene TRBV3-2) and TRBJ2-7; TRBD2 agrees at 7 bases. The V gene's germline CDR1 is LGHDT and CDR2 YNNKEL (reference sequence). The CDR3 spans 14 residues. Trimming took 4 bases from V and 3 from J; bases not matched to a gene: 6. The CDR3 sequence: CASSPGLVGYEQYF. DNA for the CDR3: TGTGCCAGCAGCCCAGGACTAGTTGGCTACGAGCAGTACTTC.

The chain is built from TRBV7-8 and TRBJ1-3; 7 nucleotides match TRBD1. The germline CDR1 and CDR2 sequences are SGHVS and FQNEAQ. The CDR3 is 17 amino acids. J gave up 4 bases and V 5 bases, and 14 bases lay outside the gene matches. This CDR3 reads CASSPGQLQGSGNTIYF. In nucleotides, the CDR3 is TGTGCCAGCAGCCCGGGACAGCTCCAGGGTTCCGGAAACACCATATATTTT.

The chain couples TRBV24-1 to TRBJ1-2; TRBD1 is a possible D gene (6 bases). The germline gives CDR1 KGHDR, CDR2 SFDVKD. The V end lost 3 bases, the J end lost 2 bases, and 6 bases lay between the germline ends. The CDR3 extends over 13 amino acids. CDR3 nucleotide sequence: TGTGCCACCAGTGATACAGGGAACTATGGCTACACCTTC. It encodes CATSDTGNYGYTF.

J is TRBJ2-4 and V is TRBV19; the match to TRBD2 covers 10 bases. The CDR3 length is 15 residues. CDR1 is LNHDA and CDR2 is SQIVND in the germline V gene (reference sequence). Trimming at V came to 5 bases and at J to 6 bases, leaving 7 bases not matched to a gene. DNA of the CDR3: TGTGCCAGTAGTGTAGCGGGGGGCCGGAGAAACATTCAGTACTTC. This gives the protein CASSVAGGRRNIQYF.

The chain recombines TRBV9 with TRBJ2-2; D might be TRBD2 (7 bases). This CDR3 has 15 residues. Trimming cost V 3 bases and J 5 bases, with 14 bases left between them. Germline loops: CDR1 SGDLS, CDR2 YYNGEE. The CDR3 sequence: CASSAPGGITGELFF. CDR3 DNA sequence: TGTGCCAGCAGCGCCCCGGGGGGCATAACCGGGGAGCTGTTTTTT.

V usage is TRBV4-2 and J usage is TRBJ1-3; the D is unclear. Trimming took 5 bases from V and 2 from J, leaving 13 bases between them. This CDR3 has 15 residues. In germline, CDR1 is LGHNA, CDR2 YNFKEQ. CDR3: CASSFKGETGNTIYF. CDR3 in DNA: TGTGCCAGCAGCTTCAAGGGAGAAACTGGAAACACCATATATTTT.

The CDR3 DNA is TGCGCCATCAAACCGACAGGGGACGTTTACGAGCAGTACTTC. The encoded protein is CAIKPTGDVYEQYF. The chain is built from TRBV10-1 and TRBJ2-7; 8 bases match TRBD1. There are 14 residues in the CDR3. The V gene's germline CDR1 is WNHNN and CDR2 SYGVQD (reference sequence). V dropped 10 bases and J dropped 4; count of bases not matched to a gene: 12.

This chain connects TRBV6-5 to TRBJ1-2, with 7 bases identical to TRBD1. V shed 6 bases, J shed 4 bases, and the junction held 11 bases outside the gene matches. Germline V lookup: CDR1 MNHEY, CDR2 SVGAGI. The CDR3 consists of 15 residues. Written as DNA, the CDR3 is TGTGCCAGCAGCCACGGGAGGGGGCAGGGCTATGGCTACACCTTC. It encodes CASSHGRGQGYGYTF.

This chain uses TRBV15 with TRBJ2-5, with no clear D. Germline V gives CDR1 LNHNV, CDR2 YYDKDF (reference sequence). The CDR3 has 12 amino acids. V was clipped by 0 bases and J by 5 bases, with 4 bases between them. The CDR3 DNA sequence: TGTGCCACCAGCAGAGATGGCGAGACCCAGTACTTC. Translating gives CATSRDGETQYF.

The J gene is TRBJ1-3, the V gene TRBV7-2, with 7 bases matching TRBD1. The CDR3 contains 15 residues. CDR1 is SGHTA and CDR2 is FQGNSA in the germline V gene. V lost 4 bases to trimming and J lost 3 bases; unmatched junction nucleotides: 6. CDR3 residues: CASSSQGILGNTIYF. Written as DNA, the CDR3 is TGTGCCAGCAGCTCACAGGGGATCCTTGGAAACACCATATATTTT.

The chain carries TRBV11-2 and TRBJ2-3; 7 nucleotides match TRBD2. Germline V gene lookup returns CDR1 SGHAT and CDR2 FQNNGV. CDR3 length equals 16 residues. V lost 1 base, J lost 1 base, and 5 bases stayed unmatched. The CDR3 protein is CASSLVVTSGTDTQYF. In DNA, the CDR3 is TGTGCCAGCAGCTTAGTGGTCACTAGCGGCACAGATACGCAGTATTTT.

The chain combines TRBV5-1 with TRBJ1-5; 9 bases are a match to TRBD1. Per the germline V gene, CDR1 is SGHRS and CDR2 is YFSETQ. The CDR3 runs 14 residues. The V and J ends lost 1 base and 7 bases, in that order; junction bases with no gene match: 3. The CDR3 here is CASSLTGGRQPQHF. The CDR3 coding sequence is TGCGCCAGCAGCTTGACAGGGGGCCGGCAGCCCCAGCATTTT.

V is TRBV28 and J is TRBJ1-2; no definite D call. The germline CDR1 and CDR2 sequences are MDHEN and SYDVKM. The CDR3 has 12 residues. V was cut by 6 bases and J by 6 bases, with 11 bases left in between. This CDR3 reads CASSLDQNGYTF. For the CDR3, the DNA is TGTGCCAGCAGCTTAGATCAGAATGGCTACACCTTC.

The chain's CDR3 is CASSRVSYEQYF. CDR3 nucleotides: TGTGCCAGCAGCCGAGTGTCCTACGAGCAGTACTTC. The V call is TRBV3-1 (or the pseudogene TRBV3-2), the J call TRBJ2-7, with no clear D. There are 12 residues in the CDR3. V was pared by 4 bases and J by 1 base, with 5 bases between. Germline V CDR1 and CDR2: LGHDT, YNNKEL (reference sequence).

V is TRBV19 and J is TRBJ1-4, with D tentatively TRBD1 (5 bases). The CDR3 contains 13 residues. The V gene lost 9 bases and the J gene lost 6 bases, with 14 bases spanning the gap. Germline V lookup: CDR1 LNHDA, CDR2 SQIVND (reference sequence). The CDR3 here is CASEPGDDEKLFF. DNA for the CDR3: TGTGCCAGCGAACCGGGGGACGATGAAAAACTGTTTTTT.

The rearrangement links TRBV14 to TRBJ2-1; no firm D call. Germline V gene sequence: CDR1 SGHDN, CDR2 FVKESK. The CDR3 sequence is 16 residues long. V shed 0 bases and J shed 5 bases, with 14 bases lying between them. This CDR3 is CASSQDLWAPDNEQFF. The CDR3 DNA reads TGTGCCAGCAGCCAAGATTTATGGGCTCCCGACAATGAGCAGTTCTTC.

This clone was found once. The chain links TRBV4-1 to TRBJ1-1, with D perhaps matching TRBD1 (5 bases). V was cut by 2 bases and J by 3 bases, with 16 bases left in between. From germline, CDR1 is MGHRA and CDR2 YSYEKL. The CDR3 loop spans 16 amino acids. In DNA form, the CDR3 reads TGCGCCAGCAGCCAACGGAAGGGGCGGTGGGACACTGAAGCTTTCTTT. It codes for CASSQRKGRWDTEAFF.

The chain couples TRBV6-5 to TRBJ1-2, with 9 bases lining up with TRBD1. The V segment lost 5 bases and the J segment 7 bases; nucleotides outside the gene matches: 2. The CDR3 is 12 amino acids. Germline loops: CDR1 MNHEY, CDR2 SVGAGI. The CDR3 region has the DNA TGTGCCAGCAGTAAGGACAGGGGTGGCTACACCTTC. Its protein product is CASSKDRGGYTF.

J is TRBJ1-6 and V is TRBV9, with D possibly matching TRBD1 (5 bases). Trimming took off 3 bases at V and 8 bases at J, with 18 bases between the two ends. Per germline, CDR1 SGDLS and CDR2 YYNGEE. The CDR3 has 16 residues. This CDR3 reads CASSAGGSGPYSPLHF. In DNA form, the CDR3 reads TGTGCCAGCAGCGCCGGGGGTTCAGGACCTTATTCACCCCTCCACTTT.

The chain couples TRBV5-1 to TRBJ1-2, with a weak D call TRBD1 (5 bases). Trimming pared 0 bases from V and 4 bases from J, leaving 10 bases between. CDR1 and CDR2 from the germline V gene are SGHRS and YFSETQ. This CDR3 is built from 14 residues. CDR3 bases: TGCGCCAGCAGCTTGGAACAGGAGAGCTATGGCTACACCTTC. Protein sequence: CASSLEQESYGYTF.

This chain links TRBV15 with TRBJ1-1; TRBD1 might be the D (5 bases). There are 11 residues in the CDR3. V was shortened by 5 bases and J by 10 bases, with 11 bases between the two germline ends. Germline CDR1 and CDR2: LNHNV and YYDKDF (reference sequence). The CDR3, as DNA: TGTGCCACCAGCTCACCCGGGGGAGCTTTCTTT. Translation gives CATSSPGGAFF.

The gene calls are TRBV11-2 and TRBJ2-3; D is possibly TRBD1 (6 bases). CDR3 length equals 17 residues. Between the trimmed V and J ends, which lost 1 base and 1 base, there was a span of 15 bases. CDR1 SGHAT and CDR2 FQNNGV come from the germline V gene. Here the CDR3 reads CASSLGSTGSGTDTQYF. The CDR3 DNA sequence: TGTGCCAGCAGCTTAGGATCCACAGGGAGTGGCACAGATACGCAGTATTTT.